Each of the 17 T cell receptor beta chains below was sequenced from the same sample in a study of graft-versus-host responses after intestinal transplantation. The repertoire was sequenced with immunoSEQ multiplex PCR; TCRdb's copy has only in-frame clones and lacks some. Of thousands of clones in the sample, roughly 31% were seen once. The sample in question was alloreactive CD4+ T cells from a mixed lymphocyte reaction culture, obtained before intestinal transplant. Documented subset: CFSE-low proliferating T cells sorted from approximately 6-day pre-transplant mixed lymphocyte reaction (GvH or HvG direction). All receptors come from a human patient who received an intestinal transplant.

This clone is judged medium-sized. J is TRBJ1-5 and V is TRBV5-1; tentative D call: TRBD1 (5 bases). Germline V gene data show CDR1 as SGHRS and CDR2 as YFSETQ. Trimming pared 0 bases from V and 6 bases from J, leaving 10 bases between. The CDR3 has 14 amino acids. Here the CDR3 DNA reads TGCGCCAGCAGCTTGGGACAGTTGGGTCAGCCCCAGCATTTT. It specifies CASSLGQLGQPQHF.

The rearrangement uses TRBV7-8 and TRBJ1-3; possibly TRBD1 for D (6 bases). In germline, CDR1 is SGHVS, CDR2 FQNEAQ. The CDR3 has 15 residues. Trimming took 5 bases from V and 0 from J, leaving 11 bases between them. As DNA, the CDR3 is TGTGCCAGCAGCCCAAGGGGGACCTCTGGAAACACCATATATTTT. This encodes CASSPRGTSGNTIYF.

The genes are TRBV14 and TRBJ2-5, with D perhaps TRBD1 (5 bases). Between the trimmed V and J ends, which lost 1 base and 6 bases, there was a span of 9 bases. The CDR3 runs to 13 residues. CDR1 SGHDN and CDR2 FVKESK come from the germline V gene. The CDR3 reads CASSQARVKTQYF. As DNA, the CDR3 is TGTGCCAGCAGCCAAGCCAGGGTGAAGACCCAGTACTTC. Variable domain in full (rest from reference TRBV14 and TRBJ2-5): EAGVTQFPSHSVIEKGQTVTLRCDPISGHDNLYWYRRVMGKEIKFLLHFVKESKQDESGMPNNRFLAERTGGTYSTLKVQPAELEDSGVYFCASSQARVKTQYFGPGTRLLVL.

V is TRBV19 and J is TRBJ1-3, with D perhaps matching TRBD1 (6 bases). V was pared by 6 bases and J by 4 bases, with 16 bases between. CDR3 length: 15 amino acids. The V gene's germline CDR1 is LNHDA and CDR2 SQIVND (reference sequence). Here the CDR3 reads CASSRTGSKGNTIYF. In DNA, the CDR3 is TGTGCCAGTAGCCGAACAGGGTCGAAAGGAAACACCATATATTTT.

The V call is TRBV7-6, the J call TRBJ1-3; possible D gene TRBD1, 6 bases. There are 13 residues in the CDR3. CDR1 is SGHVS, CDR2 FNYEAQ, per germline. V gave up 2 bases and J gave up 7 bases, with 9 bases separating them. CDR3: CASSLNRVNTIYF. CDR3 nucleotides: TGTGCCAGCAGCTTAAACAGGGTTAACACCATATATTTT.

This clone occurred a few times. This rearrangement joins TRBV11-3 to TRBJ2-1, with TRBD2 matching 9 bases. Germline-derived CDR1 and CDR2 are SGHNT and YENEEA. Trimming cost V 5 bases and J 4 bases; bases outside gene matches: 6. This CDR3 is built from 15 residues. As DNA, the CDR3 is TGTGCCAGCAGCCCCGGACTAGCGACTTACAATGAGCAGTTCTTC. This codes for CASSPGLATYNEQFF.

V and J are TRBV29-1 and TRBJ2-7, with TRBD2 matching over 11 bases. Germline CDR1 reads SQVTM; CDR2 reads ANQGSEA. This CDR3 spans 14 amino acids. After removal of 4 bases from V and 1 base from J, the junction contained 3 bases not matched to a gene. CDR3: CSVAGLAGSYEQYF. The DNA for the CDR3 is TGCAGCGTTGCAGGACTAGCGGGTTCCTACGAGCAGTACTTC.

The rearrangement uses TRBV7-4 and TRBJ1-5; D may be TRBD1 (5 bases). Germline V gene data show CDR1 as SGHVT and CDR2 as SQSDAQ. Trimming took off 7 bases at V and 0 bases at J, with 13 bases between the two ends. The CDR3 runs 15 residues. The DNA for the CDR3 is TGTGCCAGCACTCGATACAGGCATAGCAATCAGCCCCAGCATTTT. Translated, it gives CASTRYRHSNQPQHF.

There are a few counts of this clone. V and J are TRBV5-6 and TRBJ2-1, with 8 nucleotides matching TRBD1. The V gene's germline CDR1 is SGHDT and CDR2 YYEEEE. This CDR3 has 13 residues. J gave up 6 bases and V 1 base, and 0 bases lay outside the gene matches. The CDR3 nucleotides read TGTGCCAGCAGCTTGACAGGGGGCAATGAGCAGTTCTTC. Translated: CASSLTGGNEQFF.

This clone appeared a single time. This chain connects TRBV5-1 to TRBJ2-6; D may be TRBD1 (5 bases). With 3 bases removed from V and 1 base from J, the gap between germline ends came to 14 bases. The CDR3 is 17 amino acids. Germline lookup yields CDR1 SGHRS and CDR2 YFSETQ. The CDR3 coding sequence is TGCGCCAGCAGCTCCCGGCAGGGTTCATCTGGGGCCAACGTCCTGACTTTC. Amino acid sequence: CASSSRQGSSGANVLTF.

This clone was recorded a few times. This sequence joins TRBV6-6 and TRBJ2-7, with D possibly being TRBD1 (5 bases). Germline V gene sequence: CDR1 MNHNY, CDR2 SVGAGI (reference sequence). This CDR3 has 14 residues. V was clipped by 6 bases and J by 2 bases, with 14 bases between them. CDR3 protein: CASRRLRQPYEQYF. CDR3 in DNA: TGTGCCAGCAGGAGATTAAGACAGCCCTACGAGCAGTACTTC.

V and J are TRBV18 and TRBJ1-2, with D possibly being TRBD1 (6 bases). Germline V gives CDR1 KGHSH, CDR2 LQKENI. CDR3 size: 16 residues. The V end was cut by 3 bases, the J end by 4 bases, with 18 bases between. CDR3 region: CASSPLSKGGGYGYTF. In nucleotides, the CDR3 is TGTGCCAGCTCACCTTTATCGAAAGGGGGTGGCTATGGCTACACCTTC.

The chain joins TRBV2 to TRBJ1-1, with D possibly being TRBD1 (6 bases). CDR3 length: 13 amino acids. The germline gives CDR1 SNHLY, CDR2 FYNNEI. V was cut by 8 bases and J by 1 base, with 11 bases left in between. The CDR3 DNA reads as TGTGCCAGCGGAGGACAGAAGAACACTGAAGCTTTCTTT. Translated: CASGGQKNTEAFF. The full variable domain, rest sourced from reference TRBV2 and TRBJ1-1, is EPEVTQTPSHQVTQMGQEVILRCVPISNHLYFYWYRQILGQKVEFLVSFYNNEISEKSEIFDDQFSVERPDGSNFTLKIRSTKLEDSAMYFCASGGQKNTEAFFGQGTRLTVV.

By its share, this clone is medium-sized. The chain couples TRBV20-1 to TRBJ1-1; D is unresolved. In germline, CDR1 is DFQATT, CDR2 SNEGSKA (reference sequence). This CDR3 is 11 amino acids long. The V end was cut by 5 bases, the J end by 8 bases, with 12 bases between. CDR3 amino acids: CSAERAFEAFF. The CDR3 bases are TGCAGTGCTGAGAGGGCGTTCGAAGCTTTCTTT.

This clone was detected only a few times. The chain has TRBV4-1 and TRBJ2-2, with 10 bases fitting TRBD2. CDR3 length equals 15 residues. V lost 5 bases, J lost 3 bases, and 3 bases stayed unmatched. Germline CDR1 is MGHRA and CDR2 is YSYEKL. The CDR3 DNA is TGCGCCAGCAGCGCTAGCGGGAGTTACACCGGGGAGCTGTTTTTT. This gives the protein CASSASGSYTGELFF.

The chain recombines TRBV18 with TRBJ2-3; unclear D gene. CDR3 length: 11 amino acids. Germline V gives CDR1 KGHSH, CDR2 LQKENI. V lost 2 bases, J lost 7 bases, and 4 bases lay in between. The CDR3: CASSPENTQYF. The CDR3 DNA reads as TGTGCCAGCTCACCAGAGAATACGCAGTATTTT.

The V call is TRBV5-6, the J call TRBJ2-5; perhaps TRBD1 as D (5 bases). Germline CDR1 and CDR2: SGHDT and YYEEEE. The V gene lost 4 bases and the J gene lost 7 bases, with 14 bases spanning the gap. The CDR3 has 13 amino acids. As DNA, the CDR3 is TGTGCCAGCAGCAGGGGCCTAGTAGGGACCCAGTACTTC. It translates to CASSRGLVGTQYF.